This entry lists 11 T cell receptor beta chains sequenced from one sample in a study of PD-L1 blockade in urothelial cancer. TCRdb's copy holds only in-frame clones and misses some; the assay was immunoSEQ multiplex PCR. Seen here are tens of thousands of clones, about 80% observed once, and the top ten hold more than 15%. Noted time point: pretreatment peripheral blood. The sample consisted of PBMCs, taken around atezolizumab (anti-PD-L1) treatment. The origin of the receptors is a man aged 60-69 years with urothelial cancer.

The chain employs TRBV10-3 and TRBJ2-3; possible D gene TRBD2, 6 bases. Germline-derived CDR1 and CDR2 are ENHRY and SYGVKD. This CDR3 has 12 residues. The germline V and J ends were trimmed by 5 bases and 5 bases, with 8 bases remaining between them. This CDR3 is CAISPGGDTQYF. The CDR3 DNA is TGTGCCATCAGTCCCGGGGGAGATACGCAGTATTTT.

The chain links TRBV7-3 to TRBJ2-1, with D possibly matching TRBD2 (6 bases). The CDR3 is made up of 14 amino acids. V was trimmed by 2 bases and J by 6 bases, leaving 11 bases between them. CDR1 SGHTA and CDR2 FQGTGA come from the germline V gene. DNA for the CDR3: TGTGCCAGCAGCTTATCGGGAGCGGTCAATGAGCAGTTCTTC. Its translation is CASSLSGAVNEQFF.

Here the CDR3 DNA reads TGTGCCAGCAGGCCGGGACTAGCAACAGATACGCAGTATTTT. The encoded protein is CASRPGLATDTQYF. This chain links TRBV2 with TRBJ2-3; 9 bases are a match to TRBD2. Germline values: CDR1 SNHLY, CDR2 FYNNEI. The CDR3 has 14 amino acids. Trimming removed 6 bases from V and 3 bases from J; junction bases left unmatched: 4.

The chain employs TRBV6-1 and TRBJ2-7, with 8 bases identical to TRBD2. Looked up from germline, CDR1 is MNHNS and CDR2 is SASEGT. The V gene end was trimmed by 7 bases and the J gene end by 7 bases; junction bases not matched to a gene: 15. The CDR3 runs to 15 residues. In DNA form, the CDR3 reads TGTGCCAGCATTCCGCGGGGGGAGGCGAAGGGTGAGCAGTACTTC. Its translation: CASIPRGEAKGEQYF.

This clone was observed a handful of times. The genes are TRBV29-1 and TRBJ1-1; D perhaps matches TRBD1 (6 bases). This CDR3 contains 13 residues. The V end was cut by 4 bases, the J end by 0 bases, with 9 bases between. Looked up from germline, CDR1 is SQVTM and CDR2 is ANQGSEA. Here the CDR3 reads CSVGDIMNTEAFF. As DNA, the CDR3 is TGCAGCGTTGGGGACATCATGAACACTGAAGCTTTCTTT.

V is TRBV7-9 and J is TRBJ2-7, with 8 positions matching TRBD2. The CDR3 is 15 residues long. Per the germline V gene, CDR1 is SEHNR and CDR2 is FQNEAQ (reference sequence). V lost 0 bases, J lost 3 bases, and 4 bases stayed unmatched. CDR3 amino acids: CASSLASSGRYEQYF. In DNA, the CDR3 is TGTGCCAGCAGCTTAGCTTCTAGCGGGCGCTACGAGCAGTACTTC.

The chain's CDR3 is CASSPQGLAGPETQYF. CDR3 in DNA: TGTGCCAGCAGCCCGCAGGGACTAGCGGGACCAGAGACCCAGTACTTC. The chain employs TRBV7-3 and TRBJ2-5, with TRBD2 matching over 13 bases. CDR3 length: 16 residues. V shed 5 bases and J 4 bases; nucleotides not matched to a gene: 7. Germline CDR1 and CDR2: SGHTA and FQGTGA.

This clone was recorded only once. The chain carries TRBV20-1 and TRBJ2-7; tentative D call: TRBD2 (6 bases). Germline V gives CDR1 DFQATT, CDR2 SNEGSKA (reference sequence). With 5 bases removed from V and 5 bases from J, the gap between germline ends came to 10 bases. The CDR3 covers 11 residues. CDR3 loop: CSAGGLNEQYF. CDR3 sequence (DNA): TGCAGTGCTGGAGGGCTGAACGAGCAGTACTTC.

DNA of the CDR3: TGTGCCAGCAGCGACACAGGGGCAACTAATGAAAAACTGTTTTTT. It is translated as CASSDTGATNEKLFF. The gene calls are TRBV5-6 and TRBJ1-4, with 7 bases matching TRBD1. CDR1 SGHDT and CDR2 YYEEEE come from the germline V gene. V shed 4 bases, J shed 0 bases, and the junction held 3 bases outside the gene matches. The CDR3 consists of 15 residues.

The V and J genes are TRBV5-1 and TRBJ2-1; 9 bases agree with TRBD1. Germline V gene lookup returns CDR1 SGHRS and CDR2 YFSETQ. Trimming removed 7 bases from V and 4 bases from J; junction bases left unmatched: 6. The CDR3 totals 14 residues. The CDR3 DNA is TGCGCCAGCCTCCGGGACAGGGATTACAATGAGCAGTTCTTC. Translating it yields CASLRDRDYNEQFF.

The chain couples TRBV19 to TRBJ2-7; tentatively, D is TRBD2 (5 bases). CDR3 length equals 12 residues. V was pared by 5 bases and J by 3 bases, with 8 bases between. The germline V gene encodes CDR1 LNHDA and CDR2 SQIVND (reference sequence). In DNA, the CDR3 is TGTGCCAGTAGTTTCCGGGGCTACGAGCAGTACTTC. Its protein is CASSFRGYEQYF.